Included here is one TCR beta chain sequence, with context. Its matching antigen is unknown. The record originates from a study of T cell responses to AZD1222 COVID-19 vaccine. General study findings and limits: Spike was spanned by vaccine-associated CD4 TCRs, which were dominant at 160-218 and 743-854.

The method was immunoSEQ multiplex PCR; TCRdb's version includes in-frame clones alone and lacks a portion of them. The sample carries 180,000 or so clones, roughly 92% recorded once. V dropped 8 bases and J dropped 6; count of bases not matched to a gene: 14. The CDR3 loop spans 16 amino acids. CDR1 KGHSH and CDR2 LQKENI come from the germline V gene. The V call is TRBV18, the J call TRBJ2-1; 9 bases are a match to TRBD2. This receptor was identified in an adult who received the AZD1222 COVID-19 vaccine. The input for sequencing was peripheral blood, taken 28 days after the second AZD1222 dose. Here the CDR3 reads CASTPAGTSYGNEQFF. The CDR3 bases are TGTGCCAGCACCCCTGCCGGGACTAGCTATGGCAATGAGCAGTTCTTC.